Following are 26 T cell receptor beta chains from one sample sequenced in a study of blood T cell repertoires in COVID-19. TCRdb's copy holds only in-frame clones and misses some; the assay was immunoSEQ multiplex PCR. The top ten hold approximately 15% of the sample, which has about 150,000 clones, approximately 92% seen once. Material: peripheral blood. These receptor sequences come from a woman aged 40 to 55 with acute or convalescent COVID-19.

The chain joins TRBV4-1 to TRBJ2-5; no clear D gene. V was cut by 1 base and J by 4 bases, with 7 bases left in between. Germline-derived CDR1 and CDR2 are MGHRA and YSYEKL. The CDR3 consists of 13 residues. CDR3 sequence (DNA): TGCGCCAGCAGCCAAGGCCTAGGAGAGACCCAGTACTTC. Protein product: CASSQGLGETQYF.

The chain carries TRBV6-5 and TRBJ2-2, with no clear D. Looked up from germline, CDR1 is MNHEY and CDR2 is SVGAGI. CDR3 length equals 14 residues. Deletions cut 4 bases from V and 1 base from J, with 7 bases between. The CDR3 is CASSFQENTGELFF. CDR3 DNA sequence: TGTGCCAGCAGTTTCCAGGAGAACACCGGGGAGCTGTTTTTT.

Only one count was recorded for this clone. The gene calls are TRBV9 and TRBJ1-3; TRBD1 is a possible D gene (6 bases). From germline, CDR1 is SGDLS and CDR2 YYNGEE. V shed 1 base and J shed 3 bases, with 11 bases lying between them. The CDR3 length is 15 residues. CDR3 nucleotide sequence: TGTGCCAGCAGCGTAAGGGCAGGGGTTGGAAACACCATATATTTT. It specifies CASSVRAGVGNTIYF.

The rearrangement joins TRBV6-5 to TRBJ1-3; 8 bases align to TRBD1. This CDR3 spans 14 amino acids. Losses at the gene ends were 6 bases for V and 7 bases for J; bases not matched to a gene: 8. CDR1 is MNHEY, CDR2 SVGAGI, per germline. CDR3 amino acids: CASRGQGSSNTIYF. The DNA of the CDR3 is TGTGCCAGCAGAGGACAGGGTAGTTCGAACACCATATATTTT.

CDR3 residues: CAISIAGGLVEQYF. The CDR3, as DNA: TGTGCCATCAGTATAGCGGGAGGATTGGTCGAGCAGTACTTC. This chain connects TRBV10-3 to TRBJ2-7; 10 bases map to TRBD2. The germline V gene has CDR1 ENHRY and CDR2 SYGVKD. This CDR3 region has 14 residues. Losses at the gene ends were 5 bases for V and 6 bases for J; bases not matched to a gene: 7.

V gene TRBV7-9 combines with J gene TRBJ2-7; D is uncertain. Deletions cut 1 base from V and 5 bases from J, with 6 bases between. This CDR3 region has 12 residues. Germline values: CDR1 SEHNR, CDR2 FQNEAQ (reference sequence). The CDR3 bases are TGTGCCAGCAGCTTAGGTAGCCACGAGCAGTACTTC. This encodes CASSLGSHEQYF.

The gene calls are TRBV15 and TRBJ2-4; 7 bases match TRBD1. The V gene's germline CDR1 is LNHNV and CDR2 YYDKDF (reference sequence). The CDR3 extends over 16 amino acids. J lost 0 bases, V lost 3 bases, and 5 bases had no gene match. In DNA, the CDR3 is TGTGCCACCAGCAGCGGACAGGCACTAGCCAAAAACATTCAGTACTTC. It specifies CATSSGQALAKNIQYF.

The chain couples TRBV6-2 or TRBV6-3 to TRBJ2-1, with 9 bases matching TRBD1. CDR3 length equals 15 residues. Germline loops: CDR1 MNHEY, CDR2 SVGEGT. The V and J ends lost 0 bases and 8 bases, in that order; junction bases with no gene match: 5. The CDR3: CASSYSRTGEYEQFF. In DNA form, the CDR3 reads TGTGCCAGCAGTTACTCGAGGACAGGGGAGTATGAGCAGTTCTTC.

V is TRBV3-1 (or the pseudogene TRBV3-2) and J is TRBJ1-6; 8 nucleotides agree with TRBD1. CDR3 length: 16 residues. V shed 3 bases, J shed 6 bases, and the junction held 7 bases outside the gene matches. Per the germline V gene, CDR1 is LGHDT and CDR2 is YNNKEL (reference sequence). CDR3 nucleotides: TGTGCCAGCAGCCAGACTCCAGGGGGCGGTAATTCACCCCTCCACTTT. As protein: CASSQTPGGGNSPLHF.

The chain is built from TRBV10-3 and TRBJ2-2; TRBD2 matches 7 bases. Germline V lookup: CDR1 ENHRY, CDR2 SYGVKD. The CDR3 sequence is 17 residues long. V trimming: 8 bases; J trimming: 4 bases; junction bases outside the gene matches: 16. The CDR3 DNA sequence: TGTGCCATCCGCGAGTATGGCGGGAGCGTTTTCACCGGGGAGCTGTTTTTT. It translates to CAIREYGGSVFTGELFF.

The genes are TRBV30 and TRBJ1-1; D gene unclear. The CDR3 covers 11 residues. CDR1 is GTSNPN and CDR2 is SVGIG in the germline V gene (reference sequence). V lost 8 bases to trimming and J lost 1 base, with 8 bases between them. The CDR3 DNA sequence: TGTGCCGCGGCAAAGAACACTGAAGCTTTCTTT. As protein: CAAAKNTEAFF.

The J gene is TRBJ1-2, the V gene TRBV5-6; a possible D gene is TRBD1 (5 bases). Germline-derived CDR1 and CDR2 are SGHDT and YYEEEE. The germline V and J ends were trimmed by 1 base and 4 bases, with 14 bases remaining between them. This CDR3 spans 15 amino acids. The DNA of the CDR3 is TGTGCCAGCAGCTTGTCGCAGGGTTCAATCTATGGCTACACCTTC. Protein product: CASSLSQGSIYGYTF.

Only one count was recorded for this clone. V is TRBV6-5 and J is TRBJ1-1; possible D gene TRBD1, 5 bases. Trimming stripped 7 bases from V and 0 bases from J, with 9 bases between. Germline lookup yields CDR1 MNHEY and CDR2 SVGAGI. The CDR3 is 13 amino acids. CDR3 region: CASTWDLNTEAFF. In DNA form, the CDR3 reads TGTGCCAGCACGTGGGACTTGAACACTGAAGCTTTCTTT.

The chain carries TRBV7-9 and TRBJ2-7, with D possibly matching TRBD1 (5 bases). V dropped 1 base and J dropped 7 bases, with 11 bases sitting between them. The CDR3 consists of 13 residues. Per germline, CDR1 SEHNR and CDR2 FQNEAQ (reference sequence). CDR3 sequence (DNA): TGTGCCAGCAGCTTAGGCAGGGTAGGAGAGCAGTACTTC. Translated, it gives CASSLGRVGEQYF. Combining the CDR3 with reference TRBV7-9 and TRBJ2-7 gives the whole variable domain DTGVSQNPRHKITKRGQNVTFRCDPISEHNRLYWYRQTLGQGPEFLTYFQNEAQLEKSRLLSDRFSAERPKGSFSTLEIQRTEQGDSAMYLCASSLGRVGEQYFGPGTRLTVT.

The CDR3 nucleotides are TGTGCCATAGGCGGGCGGAATTCACCCCTCCACTTT. Translation: CAIGGRNSPLHF. V usage is TRBV7-9 and J usage is TRBJ1-6; D gene unclear. CDR1 and CDR2 (germline): SEHNR, FQNEAQ (reference sequence). The CDR3 has 12 residues. Trimming removed 10 bases at V and 7 bases at J, with 11 bases between.

The rearrangement links TRBV2 to TRBJ2-7; TRBD2 aligns across 12 bases. V gave up 7 bases and J gave up 4 bases; unmatched junction bases: 5. This CDR3 has 14 amino acids. From germline, CDR1 is SNHLY and CDR2 FYNNEI. CDR3 residues: CASTGLAGGYEQYF. Written as DNA, the CDR3 is TGTGCCAGCACGGGGCTAGCGGGGGGGTACGAGCAGTACTTC.

The sample holds one count of this clone. This chain connects TRBV6-1 to TRBJ2-7; 7 nucleotides match TRBD1. This CDR3 comprises 14 residues. The germline gives CDR1 MNHNS, CDR2 SASEGT. Germline trimming cut 2 bases from V and 5 bases from J; bases unmatched to any gene: 6. CDR3: CASSERGRGNEQYF. CDR3 nucleotides: TGTGCCAGCAGTGAAAGAGGCAGGGGGAACGAGCAGTACTTC.

This clone was counted once. This chain uses TRBV11-2 with TRBJ2-2; 12 nucleotides match TRBD2. The trim removed 6 bases at V and 8 bases at J, leaving 13 bases unmatched. The CDR3 sequence is 17 residues long. Germline CDR1 is SGHAT and CDR2 is FQNNGV. The DNA for the CDR3 is TGTGCCAGCAGGGGAGGACTAGCGGGGACCTTTAAAGGGGAGCTGTTTTTT. It yields the protein CASRGGLAGTFKGELFF.

The chain uses TRBV7-9 and TRBJ2-1; no clear D gene. Germline values: CDR1 SEHNR, CDR2 FQNEAQ (reference sequence). V lost 5 bases and J lost 0, with 17 bases in between. The CDR3 runs to 17 residues. CDR3 nucleotides: TGTGCCAGCAGCCGCATCATCTCGATCAGCTCCTACAATGAGCAGTTCTTC. Translated, it gives CASSRIISISSYNEQFF.

The rearrangement joins TRBV5-6 to TRBJ2-5; D perhaps matches TRBD1 (5 bases). This CDR3 is built from 12 residues. Germline loops: CDR1 SGHDT, CDR2 YYEEEE. Deletions cut 4 bases from V and 5 bases from J, with 9 bases between. CDR3 residues: CASSGAPETQYF. CDR3 nucleotides: TGTGCCAGCAGCGGGGCGCCGGAGACCCAGTACTTC.

The chain has TRBV3-1 (or the pseudogene TRBV3-2) and TRBJ1-2, with D unresolved. The V gene lost 1 base and the J gene lost 5 bases, with 14 bases spanning the gap. The V gene's germline CDR1 is LGHDT and CDR2 YNNKEL (reference sequence). The CDR3 covers 15 residues. The CDR3 spells CASSQGLSPGYGYTF. Here the CDR3 DNA reads TGTGCCAGCAGCCAAGGCCTTTCTCCCGGTTATGGCTACACCTTC.

V and J are TRBV29-1 and TRBJ2-1, with TRBD1 matching over 9 bases. CDR3 length: 12 residues. The V segment lost 6 bases and the J segment 13 bases; nucleotides outside the gene matches: 10. Per germline, CDR1 SQVTM and CDR2 ANQGSEA. The CDR3 reads CSVNRDREKQFF. In nucleotides, the CDR3 is TGCAGCGTGAACCGGGACAGGGAGAAACAGTTCTTC.

The chain recombines TRBV2 with TRBJ2-1; TRBD2 matches at 10 bases. V shed 8 bases and J 6 bases; nucleotides not matched to a gene: 7. The germline V gene encodes CDR1 SNHLY and CDR2 FYNNEI. The CDR3 length is 14 residues. The CDR3 here is CASSGTSVINEQFF. The DNA for the CDR3 is TGTGCCAGCTCCGGGACTAGCGTCATCAATGAGCAGTTCTTC.

The chain joins TRBV7-9 to TRBJ2-2; possible D gene TRBD2, 7 bases. Trimming took 5 bases from V and 5 from J, leaving 18 bases between them. The CDR3 runs to 16 residues. Germline CDR1 is SEHNR and CDR2 is FQNEAQ (reference sequence). The CDR3, as DNA: TGTGCCAGCAGCCCAATGGCGGCGGGGGCAACCGGGGAGCTGTTTTTT. Translated: CASSPMAAGATGELFF. The full variable domain, rest sourced from reference TRBV7-9 and TRBJ2-2, is DTGVSQNPRHKITKRGQNVTFRCDPISEHNRLYWYRQTLGQGPEFLTYFQNEAQLEKSRLLSDRFSAERPKGSFSTLEIQRTEQGDSAMYLCASSPMAAGATGELFFGEGSRLTVL.

This rearrangement joins TRBV18 to TRBJ1-6; TRBD1 matches at 9 bases. Germline V gene data show CDR1 as KGHSH and CDR2 as LQKENI. J gave up 0 bases and V 3 bases, and 3 bases lay outside the gene matches. The CDR3 runs 17 residues. The chain's CDR3 is CASSPRGQGSYNSPLHF. CDR3 nucleotides: TGTGCCAGCTCACCTCGGGGACAGGGCTCCTATAATTCACCCCTCCACTTT.

The chain has TRBV12-5 and TRBJ1-2; 7 positions agree with TRBD1. CDR3 length: 18 amino acids. With V trimmed by 6 bases and J by 5 bases, 21 bases remained unmatched. Germline-derived CDR1 and CDR2 are LGHNT and FRNRAP. The CDR3 DNA reads as TGTGCTAGTGGGCGTACTTTCCCTGGACAGGCCCGCGAGTATGGCTACACCTTC. It encodes CASGRTFPGQAREYGYTF. Together with reference TRBV12-5 and TRBJ1-2, the CDR3 gives the full variable domain: DARVTQTPRHKVTEMGQEVTMRCQPILGHNTVFWYRQTMMQGLELLAYFRNRAPLDDSGMPKDRFSAEMPDATLATLKIQPSEPRDSAVYFCASGRTFPGQAREYGYTFGSGTRLTVV.